The 20 T cell receptor beta chains listed next were all sequenced from one sample in a study of a mutant IDH1 vaccine in newly diagnosed glioma. The table came from immunoSEQ multiplex PCR; TCRdb's copy has only in-frame clones and leaves some out. There are about 88,000 clones in the sample; roughly four fifths occur only once, and 5.3% lies in the top ten. Time point in this sample: baseline, week 1 (first vaccination visit). Treatment indicated: pre-vaccination baseline after standard-of-care therapy. The input for sequencing was PBMCs, taken from a glioma patient treated with radiotherapy, temozolomide or both. The receptors stem from a man aged 35-49 years with glioma. Some clones in this sample may be carry-over from other donors' samples.

The rearrangement joins TRBV2 to TRBJ1-1; the D is unclear. Germline V gives CDR1 SNHLY, CDR2 FYNNEI. This CDR3 comprises 14 residues. The V and J ends lost 2 bases and 1 base respectively, with 8 bases between them. The CDR3 spells CASSELWRNTEAFF. The CDR3 region has the DNA TGTGCCAGCAGTGAATTATGGAGGAACACTGAAGCTTTCTTT.

The genes are TRBV27 and TRBJ2-2, with no clear D. Per the germline V gene, CDR1 is MNHEY and CDR2 is SMNVEV (reference sequence). CDR3 length equals 11 residues. V gave up 7 bases and J gave up 7 bases, with 7 bases separating them. This chain's CDR3 is CASMKGGELFF. CDR3 DNA: TGTGCCAGCATGAAGGGCGGGGAGCTGTTTTTT.

The chain uses TRBV4-1 and TRBJ1-1, with 8 bases lining up with TRBD1. Trimming at V came to 0 bases and at J to 7 bases, leaving 7 bases not matched to a gene. CDR3 length equals 15 residues. Germline V gene lookup returns CDR1 MGHRA and CDR2 YSYEKL. Written as DNA, the CDR3 is TGCGCCAGCAGCCAAGATCCCGGGACAGGACTTGAAGCTTTCTTT. Translation gives CASSQDPGTGLEAFF.

This clone has just one count. This rearrangement joins TRBV4-2 to TRBJ2-1, with 7 nucleotides matching TRBD2. Germline assignment: CDR1 LGHNA and CDR2 YNFKEQ. This CDR3 has 13 residues. Germline trimming cut 1 base from V and 7 bases from J; bases unmatched to any gene: 1. CDR3 sequence: CASSQVGGNEQFF. CDR3 DNA: TGTGCCAGCAGCCAAGTGGGGGGGAATGAGCAGTTCTTC.

The chain combines TRBV27 with TRBJ1-4, with D possibly matching TRBD1 (5 bases). Germline loops: CDR1 MNHEY, CDR2 SMNVEV (reference sequence). Deletions cut 5 bases from V and 5 bases from J, with 15 bases between. CDR3 size: 15 residues. CDR3 coding DNA: TGTGCCAGCAGTCCCCGTGAGGGACGAAATGAAAAACTGTTTTTT. As protein: CASSPREGRNEKLFF.

This chain connects TRBV5-4 to TRBJ1-1; D might be TRBD1 (6 bases). V gave up 4 bases and J gave up 1 base, with 20 bases separating them. Germline V CDR1 and CDR2: SGHNT, YYREEE (reference sequence). CDR3 length: 17 residues. In DNA form, the CDR3 reads TGTGCCAGCAGCCCGTCGGTATATTGGGGGCGGAACACTGAAGCTTTCTTT. Encoded protein: CASSPSVYWGRNTEAFF.

The rearrangement joins TRBV29-1 to TRBJ2-7, with 7 positions matching TRBD1. With V trimmed by 7 bases and J by 5 bases, 11 bases remained unmatched. CDR1 is SQVTM and CDR2 is ANQGSEA in the germline V gene. This CDR3 is built from 13 residues. CDR3 protein: CSAALTGTHEQYF. The CDR3, as DNA: TGCAGCGCTGCCCTGACAGGGACCCACGAGCAGTACTTC.

This sequence joins TRBV6-5 and TRBJ2-5, with D unresolved. In germline, CDR1 is MNHEY, CDR2 SVGAGI. The CDR3 consists of 11 residues. With 6 bases removed from V and 9 bases from J, the gap between germline ends came to 11 bases. For the CDR3, the DNA is TGTGCCAGCAGAGACACTGTGGCCCAGTACTTC. It codes for CASRDTVAQYF.

This clone was seen a few times. The rearrangement links TRBV27 to TRBJ1-4; D is ambiguous. This CDR3 is built from 17 residues. V was cut by 0 bases and J by 0 bases, with 11 bases left in between. Germline CDR1 MNHEY, CDR2 SMNVEV (reference sequence). The CDR3 sequence is CASSLSFLGSTNEKLFF. The CDR3 bases are TGTGCCAGCAGTTTATCCTTTCTAGGGTCAACTAATGAAAAACTGTTTTTT.

This chain links TRBV5-1 with TRBJ1-4, with 9 bases that match TRBD1. Germline-derived CDR1 and CDR2 are SGHRS and YFSETQ. The CDR3 covers 15 residues. The V gene end was trimmed by 2 bases and the J gene end by 7 bases; junction bases not matched to a gene: 6. The CDR3 sequence is CASSLPGQGVEKLFF. The CDR3 coding sequence is TGCGCCAGCAGCTTACCGGGACAGGGTGTTGAAAAACTGTTTTTT.

The J gene is TRBJ1-2, the V gene TRBV27; 7 positions agree with TRBD1. CDR1 and CDR2 from the germline V gene are MNHEY and SMNVEV (reference sequence). V trimming: 6 bases; J trimming: 2 bases; junction bases outside the gene matches: 9. CDR3 length: 15 residues. CDR3 amino acids: CASRRQGKANYGYTF. The DNA for the CDR3 is TGTGCCAGCAGGCGACAGGGAAAGGCCAACTATGGCTACACCTTC.

V gene TRBV2 combines with J gene TRBJ1-2; D not certain. Trimming stripped 6 bases from V and 6 bases from J, with 17 bases between. This CDR3 is 14 amino acids long. In germline, CDR1 is SNHLY, CDR2 FYNNEI. The chain's CDR3 is CASRKDLGTHGYTF. CDR3 DNA sequence: TGTGCCAGCAGGAAAGACCTCGGAACCCATGGCTACACCTTC.

The chain recombines TRBV13 with TRBJ1-1; a weak D match, TRBD1 (5 bases). Per the germline V gene, CDR1 is PRHDT and CDR2 is FYEKMQ (reference sequence). The CDR3 spans 14 residues. V was shortened by 0 bases and J by 6 bases, with 11 bases between the two germline ends. The CDR3 bases are TGTGCCAGCAGCTTAGGTGGACGGGGGGCTGAAGCTTTCTTT. Its translation is CASSLGGRGAEAFF.

The CDR3 nucleotides read TGTGCCATCAGTGACTGGAACTCTGGGGCCAACGTCCTGACTTTC. Encoded protein: CAISDWNSGANVLTF. The J gene is TRBJ2-6, the V gene TRBV10-3; D is undetermined. V dropped 3 bases and J dropped 0 bases, with 6 bases sitting between them. This CDR3 comprises 15 residues. CDR1 and CDR2 (germline): ENHRY, SYGVKD.

The chain employs TRBV4-1 and TRBJ1-2; 7 nucleotides line up with TRBD1. Germline-derived CDR1 and CDR2 are MGHRA and YSYEKL. The V segment lost 0 bases and the J segment 4 bases; nucleotides outside the gene matches: 8. The CDR3 is 16 residues long. CDR3 coding DNA: TGCGCCAGCAGCCAAGACGGGGGGACAGATATCTATGGCTACACCTTC. It translates to CASSQDGGTDIYGYTF.

The gene calls are TRBV13 and TRBJ1-1; D call uncertain. The CDR3 contains 14 residues. Germline CDR1 is PRHDT and CDR2 is FYEKMQ (reference sequence). Trimming left V 0 bases short and J 1 base short, with 6 bases between. In nucleotides, the CDR3 is TGTGCCAGCAGCTTAGGCCAGCAGAACACTGAAGCTTTCTTT. This sequence encodes CASSLGQQNTEAFF.

V usage is TRBV29-1 and J usage is TRBJ2-7; TRBD2 agrees at 7 bases. There are 12 residues in the CDR3. From germline, CDR1 is SQVTM and CDR2 ANQGSEA. V shed 4 bases and J 5 bases; nucleotides not matched to a gene: 5. DNA of the CDR3: TGCAGCGTTGTAGACGGGGGGAACGAGCAGTACTTC. It encodes CSVVDGGNEQYF.

The rearrangement uses TRBV7-8 and TRBJ2-6, with D unclear. Per germline, CDR1 SGHVS and CDR2 FQNEAQ. Trimming took off 5 bases at V and 1 base at J, with 12 bases between the two ends. This CDR3 is built from 16 residues. Written as DNA, the CDR3 is TGTGCCAGCAGCCCTTATTCCTATTCTGGGGCCAACGTCCTGACTTTC. As protein: CASSPYSYSGANVLTF. The full variable domain, rest sourced from reference TRBV7-8 and TRBJ2-6, is GAGVSQSPRYKVAKRGQDVALRCDPISGHVSLFWYQQALGQGPEFLTYFQNEAQLDKSGLPSDRFFAERPEGSVSTLKIQRTQQEDSAVYLCASSPYSYSGANVLTFGAGSRLTVL.

The gene calls are TRBV2 and TRBJ1-2, with 8 bases fitting TRBD1. This CDR3 spans 15 amino acids. Looked up from germline, CDR1 is SNHLY and CDR2 is FYNNEI. V dropped 6 bases and J dropped 0; count of bases not matched to a gene: 6. CDR3 in amino acids: CASSGQGLANYGYTF. The CDR3 DNA reads as TGTGCCAGCAGCGGACAGGGACTAGCTAACTATGGCTACACCTTC.

This chain connects TRBV6-1 to TRBJ2-7, with a weak D call TRBD2 (5 bases). The CDR3 has 14 amino acids. Germline V CDR1 and CDR2: MNHNS, SASEGT. Deletions cut 2 bases from V and 4 bases from J, with 12 bases between. The CDR3 sequence: CASSEPSRGYEQYF. As DNA, the CDR3 is TGTGCCAGCAGTGAACCGAGCAGAGGGTACGAGCAGTACTTC.